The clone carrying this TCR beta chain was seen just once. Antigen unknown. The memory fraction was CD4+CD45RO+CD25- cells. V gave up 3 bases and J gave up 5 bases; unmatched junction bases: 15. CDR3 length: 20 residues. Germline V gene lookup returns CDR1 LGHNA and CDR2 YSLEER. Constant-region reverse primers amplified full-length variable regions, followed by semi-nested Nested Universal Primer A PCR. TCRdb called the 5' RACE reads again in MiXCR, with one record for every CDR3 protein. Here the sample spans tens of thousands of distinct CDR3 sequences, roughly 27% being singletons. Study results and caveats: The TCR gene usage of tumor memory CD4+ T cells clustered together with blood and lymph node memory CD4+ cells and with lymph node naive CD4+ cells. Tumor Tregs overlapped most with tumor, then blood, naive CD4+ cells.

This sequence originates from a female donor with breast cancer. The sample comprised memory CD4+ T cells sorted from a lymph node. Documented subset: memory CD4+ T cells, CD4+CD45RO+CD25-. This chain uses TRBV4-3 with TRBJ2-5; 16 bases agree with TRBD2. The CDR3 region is CASSHSAPGLAGGPSETQYF. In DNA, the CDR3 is TGCGCCAGCAGCCACTCCGCACCGGGACTAGCGGGAGGGCCGAGTGAGACCCAGTACTTC.